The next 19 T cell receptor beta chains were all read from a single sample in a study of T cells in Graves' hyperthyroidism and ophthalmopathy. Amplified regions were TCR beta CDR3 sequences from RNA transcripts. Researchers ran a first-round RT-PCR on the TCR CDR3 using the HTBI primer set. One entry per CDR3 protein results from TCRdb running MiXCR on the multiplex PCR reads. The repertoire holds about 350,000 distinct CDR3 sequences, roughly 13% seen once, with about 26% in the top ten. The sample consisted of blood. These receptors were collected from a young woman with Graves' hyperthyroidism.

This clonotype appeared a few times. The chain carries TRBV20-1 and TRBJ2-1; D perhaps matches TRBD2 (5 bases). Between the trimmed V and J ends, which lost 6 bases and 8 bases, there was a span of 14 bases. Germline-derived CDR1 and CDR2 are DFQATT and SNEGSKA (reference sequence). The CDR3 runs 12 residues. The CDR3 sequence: CSARSLADEQFF. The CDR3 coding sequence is TGCAGTGCCCGCAGTCTAGCAGATGAGCAGTTCTTC.

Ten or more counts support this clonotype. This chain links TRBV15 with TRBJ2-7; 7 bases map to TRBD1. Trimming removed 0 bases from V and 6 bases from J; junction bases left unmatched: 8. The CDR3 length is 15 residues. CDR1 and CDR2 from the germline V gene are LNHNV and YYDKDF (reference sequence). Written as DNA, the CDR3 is TGTGCCACCAGCAGAGATACAGGGGTCTGGATCGAGCAGTACTTC. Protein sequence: CATSRDTGVWIEQYF.

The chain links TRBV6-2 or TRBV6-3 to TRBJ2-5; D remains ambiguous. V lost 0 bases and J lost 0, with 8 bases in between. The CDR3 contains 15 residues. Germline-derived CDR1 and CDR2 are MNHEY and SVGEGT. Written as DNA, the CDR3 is TGTGCCAGCAGTTACTCGGATACGTACCAAGAGACCCAGTACTTC. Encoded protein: CASSYSDTYQETQYF.

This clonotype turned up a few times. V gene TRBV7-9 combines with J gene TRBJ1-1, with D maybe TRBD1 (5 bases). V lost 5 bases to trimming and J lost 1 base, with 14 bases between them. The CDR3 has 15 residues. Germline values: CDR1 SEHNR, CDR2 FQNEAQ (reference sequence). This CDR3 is CASSPALGENTEAFF. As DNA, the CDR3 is TGTGCCAGCAGCCCGGCGCTGGGGGAGAACACTGAAGCTTTCTTT. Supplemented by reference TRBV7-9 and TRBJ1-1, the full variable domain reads DTGVSQNPRHKITKRGQNVTFRCDPISEHNRLYWYRQTLGQGPEFLTYFQNEAQLEKSRLLSDRFSAERPKGSFSTLEIQRTEQGDSAMYLCASSPALGENTEAFFGQGTRLTVV.

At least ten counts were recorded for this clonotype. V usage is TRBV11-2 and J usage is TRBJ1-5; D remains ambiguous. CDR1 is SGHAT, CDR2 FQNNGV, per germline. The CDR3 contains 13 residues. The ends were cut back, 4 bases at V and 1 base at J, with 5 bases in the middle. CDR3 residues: CASSWSSNQPQHF. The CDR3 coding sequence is TGTGCCAGCAGCTGGAGCAGCAATCAGCCCCAGCATTTT.

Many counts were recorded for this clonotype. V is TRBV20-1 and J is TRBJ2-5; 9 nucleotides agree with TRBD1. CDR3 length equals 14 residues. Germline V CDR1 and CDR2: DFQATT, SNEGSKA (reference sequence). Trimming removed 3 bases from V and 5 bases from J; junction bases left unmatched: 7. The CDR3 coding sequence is TGCAGTGCTAGGGGGGACAGGGTTACGGAGACCCAGTACTTC. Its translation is CSARGDRVTETQYF.

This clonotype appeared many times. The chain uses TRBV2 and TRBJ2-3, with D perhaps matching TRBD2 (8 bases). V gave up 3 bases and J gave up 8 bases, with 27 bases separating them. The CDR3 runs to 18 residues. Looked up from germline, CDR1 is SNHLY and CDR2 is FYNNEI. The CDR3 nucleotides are TGTGCCAGCAGTGATGAGCGGGAGAGGGCACAGGGGCGGGGTACGCAGTATTTT. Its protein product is CASSDERERAQGRGTQYF.

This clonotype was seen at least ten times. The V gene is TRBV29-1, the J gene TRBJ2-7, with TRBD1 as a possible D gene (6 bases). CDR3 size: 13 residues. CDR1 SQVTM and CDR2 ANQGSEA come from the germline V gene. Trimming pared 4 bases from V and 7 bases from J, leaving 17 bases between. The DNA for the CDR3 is TGCAGCGTTGTAAAAGGGGGTTCGGGGGAGCAGTACTTC. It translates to CSVVKGGSGEQYF.

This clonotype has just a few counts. The chain's CDR3 is CASSADRYTGELFF. Here the CDR3 DNA reads TGTGCCAGCAGCGCCGACAGGTACACCGGGGAGCTGTTTTTT. The chain recombines TRBV6-4 with TRBJ2-2; perhaps TRBD1 as D (6 bases). The germline CDR1 and CDR2 sequences are MRHNA and SNTAGT. This CDR3 contains 14 residues. The germline V and J ends were trimmed by 6 bases and 3 bases, with 11 bases remaining between them.

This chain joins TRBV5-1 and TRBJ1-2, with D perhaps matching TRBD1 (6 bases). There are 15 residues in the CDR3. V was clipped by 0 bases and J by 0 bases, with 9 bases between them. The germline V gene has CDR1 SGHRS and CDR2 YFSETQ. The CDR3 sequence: CASSLDGQPNYGYTF. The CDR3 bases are TGCGCCAGCAGCTTGGACGGACAGCCTAACTATGGCTACACCTTC.

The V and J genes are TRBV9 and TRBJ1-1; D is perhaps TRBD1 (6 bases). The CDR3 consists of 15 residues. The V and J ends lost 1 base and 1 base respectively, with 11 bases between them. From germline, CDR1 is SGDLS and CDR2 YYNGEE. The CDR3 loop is CASSVYGGRNTEAFF. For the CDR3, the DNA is TGTGCCAGCAGCGTATATGGGGGGCGGAACACTGAAGCTTTCTTT.

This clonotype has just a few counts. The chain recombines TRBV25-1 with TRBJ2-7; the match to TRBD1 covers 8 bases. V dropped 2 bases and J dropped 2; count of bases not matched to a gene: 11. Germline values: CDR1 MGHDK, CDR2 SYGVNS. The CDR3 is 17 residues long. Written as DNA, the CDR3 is TGTGCCAGCAGTGAAGGGGGTTTAAAGGACAGGGCCTACGAGCAGTACTTC. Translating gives CASSEGGLKDRAYEQYF.

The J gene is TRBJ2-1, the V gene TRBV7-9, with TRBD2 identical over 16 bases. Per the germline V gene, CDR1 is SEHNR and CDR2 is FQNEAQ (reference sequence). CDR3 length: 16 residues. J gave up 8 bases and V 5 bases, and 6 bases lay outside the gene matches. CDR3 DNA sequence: TGTGCCAGCAGCAAAACCGGGACTAGCGGGAGGGATGAGCAGTTCTTC. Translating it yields CASSKTGTSGRDEQFF.

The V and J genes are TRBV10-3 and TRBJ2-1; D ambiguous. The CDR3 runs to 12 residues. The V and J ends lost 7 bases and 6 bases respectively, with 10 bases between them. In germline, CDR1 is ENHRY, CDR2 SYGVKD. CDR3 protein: CAITGMSNEQFF. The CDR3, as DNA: TGTGCCATCACTGGCATGTCCAATGAGCAGTTCTTC.

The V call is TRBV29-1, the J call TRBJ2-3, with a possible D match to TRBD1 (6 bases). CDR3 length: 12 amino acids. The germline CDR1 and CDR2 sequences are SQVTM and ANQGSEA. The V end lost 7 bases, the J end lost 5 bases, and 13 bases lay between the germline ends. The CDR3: CSALTGLDTQYF. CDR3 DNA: TGCAGCGCTCTCACAGGGCTAGATACGCAGTATTTT.

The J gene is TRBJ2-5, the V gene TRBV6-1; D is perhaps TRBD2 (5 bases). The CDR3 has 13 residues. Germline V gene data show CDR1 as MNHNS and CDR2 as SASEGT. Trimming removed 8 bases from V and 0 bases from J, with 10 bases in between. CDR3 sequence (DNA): TGTGCCAGCCTCTCCGGGAACCAAGAGACCCAGTACTTC. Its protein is CASLSGNQETQYF.

The DNA for the CDR3 is TGTGCCAGCAGCTTATTTTCTTCGGACAATCAGCCCCAGCATTTT. It is translated as CASSLFSSDNQPQHF. The chain is built from TRBV7-2 and TRBJ1-5; D is unclear. CDR3 length: 15 amino acids. V was trimmed by 2 bases and J by 3 bases, leaving 11 bases between them. Looked up from germline, CDR1 is SGHTA and CDR2 is FQGNSA.

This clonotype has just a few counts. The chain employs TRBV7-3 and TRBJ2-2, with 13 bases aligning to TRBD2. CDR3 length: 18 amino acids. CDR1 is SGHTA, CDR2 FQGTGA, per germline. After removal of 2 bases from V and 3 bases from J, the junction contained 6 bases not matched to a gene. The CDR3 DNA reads TGTGCCAGCAGCTTAGGACTAGCGGGAGCTGGGGACACCGGGGAGCTGTTTTTT. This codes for CASSLGLAGAGDTGELFF. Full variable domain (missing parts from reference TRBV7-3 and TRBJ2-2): GAGVSQTPSNKVTEKGKYVELRCDPISGHTALYWYRQSLGQGPEFLIYFQGTGAADDSGLPNDRFFAVRPEGSVSTLKIQRTERGDSAVYLCASSLGLAGAGDTGELFFGEGSRLTVL.

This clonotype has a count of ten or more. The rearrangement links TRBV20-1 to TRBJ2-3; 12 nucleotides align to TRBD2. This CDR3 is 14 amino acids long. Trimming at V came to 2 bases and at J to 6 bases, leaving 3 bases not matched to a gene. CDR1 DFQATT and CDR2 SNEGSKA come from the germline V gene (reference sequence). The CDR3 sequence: CSARRLAGVDTQYF. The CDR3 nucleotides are TGCAGTGCTAGACGACTAGCGGGAGTTGATACGCAGTATTTT.